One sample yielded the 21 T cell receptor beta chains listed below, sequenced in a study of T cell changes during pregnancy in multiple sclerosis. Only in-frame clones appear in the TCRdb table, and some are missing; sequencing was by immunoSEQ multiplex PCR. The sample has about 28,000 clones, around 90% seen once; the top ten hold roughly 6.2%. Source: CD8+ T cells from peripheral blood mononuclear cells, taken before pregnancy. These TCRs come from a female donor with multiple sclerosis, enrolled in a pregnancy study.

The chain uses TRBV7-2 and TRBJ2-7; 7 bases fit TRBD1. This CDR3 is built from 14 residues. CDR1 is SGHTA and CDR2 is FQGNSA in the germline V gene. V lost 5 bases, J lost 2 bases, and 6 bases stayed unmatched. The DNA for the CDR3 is TGTGCCAGCAGCGAAAGGGGGCCCACCTACGAGCAGTACTTC. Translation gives CASSERGPTYEQYF.

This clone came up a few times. CDR3 in amino acids: CASKEDSRGNTEAFF. CDR3 DNA: TGTGCCAGTAAAGAGGACAGCCGCGGGAACACTGAAGCTTTCTTT. The J gene is TRBJ1-1, the V gene TRBV19; the D gene is possibly TRBD1 (6 bases). The germline gives CDR1 LNHDA, CDR2 SQIVND (reference sequence). V was clipped by 7 bases and J by 1 base, with 16 bases between them. The CDR3 contains 15 residues.

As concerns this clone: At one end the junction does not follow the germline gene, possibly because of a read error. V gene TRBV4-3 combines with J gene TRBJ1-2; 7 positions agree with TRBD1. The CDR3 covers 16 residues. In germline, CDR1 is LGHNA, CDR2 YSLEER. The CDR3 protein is CASSQGGGAINYGYTF. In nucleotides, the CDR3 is TGCGCCAGCAGTCAAGGAGGGGGCGCGATAAACTATGGCTACACCTTC.

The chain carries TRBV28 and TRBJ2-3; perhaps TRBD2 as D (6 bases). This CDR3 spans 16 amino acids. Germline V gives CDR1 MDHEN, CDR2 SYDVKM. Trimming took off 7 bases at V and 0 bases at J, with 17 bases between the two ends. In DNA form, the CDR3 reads TGTGCCAGCAAGGATGTGGTAGCGGCTAGCACAGATACGCAGTATTTT. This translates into CASKDVVAASTDTQYF.

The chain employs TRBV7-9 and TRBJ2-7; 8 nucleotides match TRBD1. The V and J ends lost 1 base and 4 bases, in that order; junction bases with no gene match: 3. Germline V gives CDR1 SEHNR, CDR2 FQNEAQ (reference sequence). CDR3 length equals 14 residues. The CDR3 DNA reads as TGTGCCAGCAGCTTAGGACAGGGGACGTACGAGCAGTACTTC. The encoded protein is CASSLGQGTYEQYF.

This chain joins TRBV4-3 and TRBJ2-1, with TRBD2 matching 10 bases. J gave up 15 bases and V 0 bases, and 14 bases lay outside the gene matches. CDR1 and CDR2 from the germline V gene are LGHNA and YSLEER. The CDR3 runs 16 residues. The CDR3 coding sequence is TGCGCCAGCAGCCAAGATCTCGGGACTAGCGCATTTTCGGGGTTCTTC. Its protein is CASSQDLGTSAFSGFF.

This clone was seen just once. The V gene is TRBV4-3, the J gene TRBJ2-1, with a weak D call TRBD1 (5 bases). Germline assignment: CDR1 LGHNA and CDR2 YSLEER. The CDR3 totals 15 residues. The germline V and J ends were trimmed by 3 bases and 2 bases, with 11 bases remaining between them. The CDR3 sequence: CASSHLLDTYNEQFF. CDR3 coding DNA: TGCGCCAGCAGCCACCTCCTGGACACCTACAATGAGCAGTTCTTC.

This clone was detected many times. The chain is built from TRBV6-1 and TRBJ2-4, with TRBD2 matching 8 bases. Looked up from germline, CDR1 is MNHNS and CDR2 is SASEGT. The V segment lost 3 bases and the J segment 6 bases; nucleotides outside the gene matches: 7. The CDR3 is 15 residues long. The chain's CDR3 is CASSDYGRARNIQYF. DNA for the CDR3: TGTGCCAGCAGTGACTACGGGAGGGCCCGAAACATTCAGTACTTC.

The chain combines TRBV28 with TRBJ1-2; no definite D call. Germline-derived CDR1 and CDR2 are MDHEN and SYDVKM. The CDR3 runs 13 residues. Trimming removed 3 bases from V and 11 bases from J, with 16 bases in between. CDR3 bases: TGTGCCAGCAGTTTCAGCCCACCAGCGGGATACACCTTC. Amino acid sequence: CASSFSPPAGYTF.

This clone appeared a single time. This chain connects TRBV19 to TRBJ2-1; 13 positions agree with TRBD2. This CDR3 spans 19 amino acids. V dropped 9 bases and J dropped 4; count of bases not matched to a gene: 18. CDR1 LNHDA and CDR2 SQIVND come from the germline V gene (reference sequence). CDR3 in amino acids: CASRWTSGRPVPPYNEQFF. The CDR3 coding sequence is TGTGCCAGCCGTTGGACTAGCGGGAGACCTGTCCCCCCTTACAATGAGCAGTTCTTC.

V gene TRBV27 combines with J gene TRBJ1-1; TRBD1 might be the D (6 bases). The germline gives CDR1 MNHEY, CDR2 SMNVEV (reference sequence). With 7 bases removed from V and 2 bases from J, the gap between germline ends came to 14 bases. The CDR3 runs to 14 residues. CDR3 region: CASTRGGKNTEAFF. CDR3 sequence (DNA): TGTGCCAGCACCCGAGGGGGAAAAAACACTGAAGCTTTCTTT.

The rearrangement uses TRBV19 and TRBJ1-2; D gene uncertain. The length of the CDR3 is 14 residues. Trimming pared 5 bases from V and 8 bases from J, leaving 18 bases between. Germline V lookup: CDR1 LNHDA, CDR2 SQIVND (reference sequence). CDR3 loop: CASSPRGSWVGYTF. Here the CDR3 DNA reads TGTGCCAGTAGTCCCCGGGGTTCTTGGGTCGGCTACACCTTC.

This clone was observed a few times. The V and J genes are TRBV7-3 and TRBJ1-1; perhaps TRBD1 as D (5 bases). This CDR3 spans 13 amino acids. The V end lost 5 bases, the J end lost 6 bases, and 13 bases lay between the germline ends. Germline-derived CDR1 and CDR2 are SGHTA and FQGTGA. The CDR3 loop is CASSLGLSSEAFF. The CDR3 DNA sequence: TGTGCCAGCAGCCTGGGACTTTCTTCTGAAGCTTTCTTT.

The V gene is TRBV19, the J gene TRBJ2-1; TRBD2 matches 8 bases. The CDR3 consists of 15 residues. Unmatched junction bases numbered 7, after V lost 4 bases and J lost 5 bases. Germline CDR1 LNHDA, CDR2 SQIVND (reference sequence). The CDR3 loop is CASSTRTSSNNEQFF. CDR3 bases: TGTGCCAGTAGTACCCGGACTAGCAGCAACAATGAGCAGTTCTTC.

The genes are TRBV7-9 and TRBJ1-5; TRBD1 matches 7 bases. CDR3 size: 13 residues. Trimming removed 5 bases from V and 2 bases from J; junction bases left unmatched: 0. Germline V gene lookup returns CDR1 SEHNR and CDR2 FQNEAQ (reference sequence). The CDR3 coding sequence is TGTGCCAGCAGCGGACAGGGCAATCAGCCCCAGCATTTT. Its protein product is CASSGQGNQPQHF.

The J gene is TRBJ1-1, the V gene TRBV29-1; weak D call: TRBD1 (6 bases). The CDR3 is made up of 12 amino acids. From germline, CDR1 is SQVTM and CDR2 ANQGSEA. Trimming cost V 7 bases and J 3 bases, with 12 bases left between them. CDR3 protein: CSAQGMDTEAFF. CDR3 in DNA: TGCAGCGCACAGGGAATGGACACTGAAGCTTTCTTT. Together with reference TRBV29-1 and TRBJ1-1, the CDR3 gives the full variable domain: SAVISQKPSRDICQRGTSLTIQCQVDSQVTMMFWYRQQPGQSLTLIATANQGSEATYESGFVIDKFPISRPNLTFSTLTVSNMSPEDSSIYLCSAQGMDTEAFFGQGTRLTVV.

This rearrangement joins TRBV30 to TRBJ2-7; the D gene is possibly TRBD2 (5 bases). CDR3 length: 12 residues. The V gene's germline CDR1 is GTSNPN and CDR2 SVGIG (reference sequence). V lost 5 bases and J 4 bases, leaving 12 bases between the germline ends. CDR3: CAWAGLLYEQYF. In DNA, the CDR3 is TGTGCCTGGGCAGGACTTCTTTACGAGCAGTACTTC.

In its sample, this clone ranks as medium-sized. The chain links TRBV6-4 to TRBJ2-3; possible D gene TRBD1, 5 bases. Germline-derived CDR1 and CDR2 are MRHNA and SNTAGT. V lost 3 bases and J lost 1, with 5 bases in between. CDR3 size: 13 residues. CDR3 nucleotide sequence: TGTGCCAGCAGTGAGACAGGCACAGATACGCAGTATTTT. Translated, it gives CASSETGTDTQYF.

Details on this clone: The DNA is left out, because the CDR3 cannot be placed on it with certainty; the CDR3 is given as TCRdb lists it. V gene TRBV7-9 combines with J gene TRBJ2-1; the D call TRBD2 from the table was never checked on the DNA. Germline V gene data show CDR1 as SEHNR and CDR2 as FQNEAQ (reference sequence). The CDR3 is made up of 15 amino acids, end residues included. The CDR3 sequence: CASSAVGGGTPGEFF.

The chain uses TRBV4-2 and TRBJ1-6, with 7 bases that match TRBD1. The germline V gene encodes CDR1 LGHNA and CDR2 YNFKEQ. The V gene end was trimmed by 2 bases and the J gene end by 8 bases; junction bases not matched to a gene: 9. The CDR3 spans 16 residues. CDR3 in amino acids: CASSQFLWQGDSPLHF. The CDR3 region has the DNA TGTGCCAGCAGCCAATTCCTGTGGCAGGGGGATTCACCCCTCCACTTT.

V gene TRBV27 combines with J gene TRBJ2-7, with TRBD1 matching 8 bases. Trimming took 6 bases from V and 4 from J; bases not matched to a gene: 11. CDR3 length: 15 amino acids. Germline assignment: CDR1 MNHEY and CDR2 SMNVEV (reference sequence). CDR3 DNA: TGTGCCAGCAGCTGGCAGGGGGCCCTATCTTACGAGCAGTACTTC. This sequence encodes CASSWQGALSYEQYF.